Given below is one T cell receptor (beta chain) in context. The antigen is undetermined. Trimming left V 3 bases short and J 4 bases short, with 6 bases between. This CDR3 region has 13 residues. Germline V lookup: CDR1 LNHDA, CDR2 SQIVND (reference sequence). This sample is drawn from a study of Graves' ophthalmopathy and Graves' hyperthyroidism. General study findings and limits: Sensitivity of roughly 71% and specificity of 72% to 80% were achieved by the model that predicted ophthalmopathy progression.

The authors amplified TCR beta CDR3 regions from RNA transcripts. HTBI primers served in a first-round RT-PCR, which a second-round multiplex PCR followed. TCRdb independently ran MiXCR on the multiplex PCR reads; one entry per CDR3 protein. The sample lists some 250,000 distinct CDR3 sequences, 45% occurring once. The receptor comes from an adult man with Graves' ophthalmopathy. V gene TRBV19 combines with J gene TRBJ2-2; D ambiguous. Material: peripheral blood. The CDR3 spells CASSMSGTGELFF. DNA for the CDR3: TGTGCCAGTAGTATGTCTGGCACCGGGGAGCTGTTTTTT.